One sample yielded the 27 T cell receptor beta chains listed below, sequenced in a study of graft-versus-host responses after intestinal transplantation (dated by TCRdb to the early 2020s). What the time point label conveys for this sample: cells obtained before transplantation from donor or recipient. These receptors' targets are unknown. The library was generated by the immunoSEQ multiplex PCR assay. TCRdb limited this immuneACCESS table to in-frame rearrangements with V and J called. A share of clones is missing; checked studies link under half to unresolved V genes, and the rest is unexplained. The sample table shows about 86,000 clones, and under 85% are seen once. The top ten hold roughly 15% of the sample. The source material was unstimulated CD8+ T cells sorted from spleen or lymph node cells, sampled before intestinal transplant. The receptors originated from a human donor who received an intestinal transplant.

The rearrangement uses TRBV9 and TRBJ2-5, with D possibly TRBD2 on 6 matching bases. The germline CDR1 and CDR2 sequences are SGDLS and YYNGEE. Trimming left V 0 bases short and J 5 bases short, with 14 bases between. The CDR3 has 15 residues. CDR3 nucleotides: TGTGCCAGCAGCGTAGGGGGGACCCGGGGGGAGACCCAGTACTTC. Protein product: CASSVGGTRGETQYF.

The chain recombines TRBV7-9 with TRBJ1-1; 9 bases match TRBD1. Per germline, CDR1 SEHNR and CDR2 FQNEAQ (reference sequence). The CDR3 is 19 amino acids. Trimming at V came to 0 bases and at J to 0 bases, leaving 11 bases not matched to a gene. CDR3 in DNA: TGTGCCAGCAGCTTAGCGATGAAGACAGGGGGTGATTTGAACACTGAAGCTTTCTTT. It codes for CASSLAMKTGGDLNTEAFF.

This clone was seen once. CDR3 region: CASSVGYSNTEAFF. CDR3 DNA: TGTGCCAGCAGCGTGGGGTATTCCAACACTGAAGCTTTCTTT. The V call is TRBV9, the J call TRBJ1-1; D not certain. This CDR3 has 14 residues. Germline values: CDR1 SGDLS, CDR2 YYNGEE. V lost 2 bases, J lost 2 bases, and 10 bases lay in between.

The chain is built from TRBV29-1 and TRBJ1-1, with D perhaps matching TRBD1 (6 bases). V lost 5 bases and J lost 3, with 10 bases in between. The germline V gene encodes CDR1 SQVTM and CDR2 ANQGSEA. CDR3 length: 12 amino acids. The DNA for the CDR3 is TGCAGCGTTACTAACAGGGACACTGAAGCTTTCTTT. It is translated as CSVTNRDTEAFF.

The genes are TRBV29-1 and TRBJ2-1; D gene ambiguous. V lost 3 bases and J 0 bases, leaving 9 bases between the germline ends. This CDR3 region has 14 residues. Looked up from germline, CDR1 is SQVTM and CDR2 is ANQGSEA. The CDR3 region is CSVDGGDSYNEQFF. The CDR3 coding sequence is TGCAGCGTTGACGGTGGGGACTCCTACAATGAGCAGTTCTTC.

This clone was found once. V is TRBV21-1 and J is TRBJ1-5. TRBV21-1 is labeled a pseudogene. The CDR3 has 14 residues. The CDR3 DNA reads TGTGCCAGCAGGTCGGGGCGGCCTGGGCAGCCCCAGCATTTT. This gives the protein CASRSGRPGQPQHF.

J is TRBJ2-5 and V is TRBV28; 12 positions match TRBD1. The CDR3 is 13 amino acids. Germline V gene data show CDR1 as MDHEN and CDR2 as SYDVKM. After removal of 8 bases from V and 4 bases from J, the junction contained 2 bases not matched to a gene. CDR3 sequence reads: CASGTGGPETQYF. CDR3 sequence (DNA): TGTGCCAGCGGGACAGGGGGCCCAGAGACCCAGTACTTC.

This sequence joins TRBV7-6 and TRBJ1-4; D may be TRBD1 (5 bases). Germline CDR1 and CDR2: SGHVS and FNYEAQ. This CDR3 comprises 20 residues. V lost 2 bases and J 12 bases, leaving 34 bases between the germline ends. The CDR3 loop is CASSLRARVTSPRGMAQLFF. The CDR3 DNA sequence: TGTGCCAGCAGCTTAAGGGCCCGGGTAACCTCTCCACGGGGGATGGCTCAACTGTTTTTT.

V is TRBV6-6 and J is TRBJ2-7; D unresolved. This CDR3 is built from 14 residues. Germline V gene lookup returns CDR1 MNHNY and CDR2 SVGAGI (reference sequence). V gave up 2 bases and J gave up 1 base, with 9 bases separating them. CDR3 bases: TGTGCCAGCAGTTACGGTGTGGGATCCTACGAGCAGTACTTC. It translates to CASSYGVGSYEQYF.

This clone was detected only once. This sequence joins TRBV6-5 and TRBJ2-1; 13 nucleotides align to TRBD2. The ends lost 8 bases at V and 9 bases at J; junction bases unmatched: 10. CDR1 MNHEY and CDR2 SVGAGI come from the germline V gene. This CDR3 has 15 residues. This CDR3 reads CASLRTSGGSGEQFF. The CDR3, as DNA: TGTGCCAGCCTACGGACTAGCGGGGGTTCGGGTGAGCAGTTCTTC.

The chain recombines TRBV5-4 with TRBJ2-7, with 8 bases lining up with TRBD1. V dropped 7 bases and J dropped 7; count of bases not matched to a gene: 13. The germline V gene encodes CDR1 SGHNT and CDR2 YYREEE (reference sequence). The CDR3 covers 14 residues. The CDR3 sequence: CASFFRDRPREQYF. Written as DNA, the CDR3 is TGTGCCAGCTTTTTCCGGGACAGGCCGAGGGAGCAGTACTTC.

The rearrangement joins TRBV28 to TRBJ1-1, with D perhaps TRBD1 (6 bases). Germline loops: CDR1 MDHEN, CDR2 SYDVKM. V was trimmed by 1 base and J by 3 bases, leaving 12 bases between them. CDR3 length: 15 amino acids. Here the CDR3 reads CASSLFARGDTEAFF. Written as DNA, the CDR3 is TGTGCCAGCAGTTTATTCGCCAGGGGAGACACTGAAGCTTTCTTT.

The chain couples TRBV27 to TRBJ2-7, with D possibly being TRBD1 (5 bases). The CDR3 sequence is 13 residues long. From germline, CDR1 is MNHEY and CDR2 SMNVEV (reference sequence). V lost 3 bases and J lost 0, with 6 bases in between. CDR3 loop: CASSFDSSYEQYF. The CDR3 bases are TGTGCCAGCAGTTTCGACAGCTCCTACGAGCAGTACTTC.

The gene calls are TRBV28 and TRBJ2-7; 7 nucleotides align to TRBD1. The CDR3 has 15 residues. Germline V CDR1 and CDR2: MDHEN, SYDVKM. The J segment lost 3 bases and the V segment lost 5 bases, leaving 10 bases of the junction unmatched. CDR3 nucleotide sequence: TGTGCCAGCAGTGATTTCGACAGGGTAGGCTACGAGCAGTACTTC. Its translation: CASSDFDRVGYEQYF.

This chain links TRBV5-1 with TRBJ2-3; 9 bases line up with TRBD1. CDR1 and CDR2 from the germline V gene are SGHRS and YFSETQ. The CDR3 spans 19 residues. Trimming removed 4 bases from V and 1 base from J; junction bases left unmatched: 16. The CDR3 here is CASSPRPHTGGPRTDTQYF. The CDR3 bases are TGCGCCAGCAGCCCGCGACCCCACACAGGGGGCCCGCGCACAGATACGCAGTATTTT.

The chain combines TRBV27 with TRBJ2-7; no clear D gene. The CDR3 length is 10 residues. With 8 bases removed from V and 5 bases from J, the gap between germline ends came to 7 bases. CDR1 is MNHEY, CDR2 SMNVEV, per germline (reference sequence). This CDR3 is CASGYDEQYF. CDR3 DNA sequence: TGTGCCAGCGGGTACGACGAGCAGTACTTC.

Comments on this clone: The identical CDR3 is also encoded by other nucleotide sequences in the sample. V and J are TRBV28 and TRBJ2-7, with 8 positions matching TRBD1. V lost 4 bases to trimming and J lost 4 bases; unmatched junction nucleotides: 6. The CDR3 has 14 amino acids. Germline CDR1 reads MDHEN; CDR2 reads SYDVKM. The CDR3 reads CASSSRQGSYEQYF. Written as DNA, the CDR3 is TGTGCCAGCAGTTCCCGACAGGGGTCGTACGAGCAGTACTTC.

This chain uses TRBV6-5 with TRBJ1-2; no clear D. Trimming stripped 2 bases from V and 2 bases from J, with 6 bases between. In germline, CDR1 is MNHEY, CDR2 SVGAGI. The CDR3 sequence is 13 residues long. CDR3 amino acids: CASSYGRNYGYTF. As DNA, the CDR3 is TGTGCCAGCAGTTACGGCAGGAACTATGGCTACACCTTC.

This chain uses TRBV6-5 with TRBJ2-1; weak D call: TRBD1 (6 bases). CDR3 length: 14 amino acids. V was cut by 5 bases and J by 4 bases, with 12 bases left in between. Germline CDR1 MNHEY, CDR2 SVGAGI. The CDR3 region is CASSTRDNYNEQFF. DNA for the CDR3: TGTGCCAGCAGTACCCGGGACAATTACAATGAGCAGTTCTTC.

This rearrangement joins TRBV6-5 to TRBJ2-1; the match to TRBD2 covers 13 bases. The V gene's germline CDR1 is MNHEY and CDR2 SVGAGI. The trim removed 6 bases at V and 7 bases at J, leaving 6 bases unmatched. The CDR3 covers 15 residues. This CDR3 is CASSPGLAGENEQFF. The CDR3 DNA reads TGTGCCAGCAGCCCCGGACTAGCGGGAGAGAATGAGCAGTTCTTC.

The CDR3 coding sequence is TGTGCCAGCAGTTGGACAAACTATGGCTACACCTTC. Its protein is CASSWTNYGYTF. The V call is TRBV6-6, the J call TRBJ1-2; the D gene is possibly TRBD1 (5 bases). Trimming removed 4 bases at V and 2 bases at J, with 5 bases between. Germline V CDR1 and CDR2: MNHNY, SVGAGI (reference sequence). The CDR3 is 12 amino acids.

Remarks on this clone: Other DNA variants within this sample encode the same CDR3. The chain uses TRBV6-6 and TRBJ2-3, with D uncertain. Deletions cut 3 bases from V and 6 bases from J, with 10 bases between. In germline, CDR1 is MNHNY, CDR2 SVGAGI (reference sequence). The CDR3 length is 13 residues. The DNA of the CDR3 is TGTGCCAGCAGTTATGGTGGGTCCGATACGCAGTATTTT. Its translation is CASSYGGSDTQYF.

This chain links TRBV5-6 with TRBJ1-4; 9 nucleotides agree with TRBD1. This CDR3 region has 15 residues. Looked up from germline, CDR1 is SGHDT and CDR2 is YYEEEE. V dropped 1 base and J dropped 5; count of bases not matched to a gene: 3. The DNA of the CDR3 is TGTGCCAGCAGCTTGACCGGGACAGGGAATGAAAAACTGTTTTTT. Translated, it gives CASSLTGTGNEKLFF.

The rearrangement links TRBV4-1 to TRBJ1-1, with TRBD1 matching over 7 bases. The length of the CDR3 is 16 residues. Trimming took 5 bases from V and 0 from J; bases not matched to a gene: 9. The V gene's germline CDR1 is MGHRA and CDR2 YSYEKL. The CDR3 nucleotides read TGCGCCAGCAGCAAAAGACAGGGCTCTATGAACACTGAAGCTTTCTTT. Translation: CASSKRQGSMNTEAFF.

This chain connects TRBV6-1 to TRBJ1-1; D uncertain. Looked up from germline, CDR1 is MNHNS and CDR2 is SASEGT. The CDR3 length is 13 residues. Trimming removed 5 bases from V and 5 bases from J, with 12 bases in between. CDR3 bases: TGTGCCAGCAGTCTCAACAGCGGGACTGAAGCTTTCTTT. Protein product: CASSLNSGTEAFF.

J is TRBJ2-1 and V is TRBV5-4, with D tentatively TRBD1 (6 bases). V lost 4 bases, J lost 8 bases, and 19 bases lay in between. Germline V lookup: CDR1 SGHNT, CDR2 YYREEE (reference sequence). The CDR3 loop spans 15 amino acids. CDR3 loop: CASSLTGRFFDEQFF. Written as DNA, the CDR3 is TGTGCCAGCAGCCTGACAGGACGCTTTTTCGATGAGCAGTTCTTC.

The genes are TRBV29-1 and TRBJ1-2, with D maybe TRBD1 (5 bases). V lost 3 bases to trimming and J lost 4 bases, with 12 bases between them. CDR3 length equals 13 residues. Germline CDR1 and CDR2: SQVTM and ANQGSEA. CDR3 sequence reads: CSVDTGTPYGYTF. Written as DNA, the CDR3 is TGCAGCGTTGATACAGGCACCCCCTATGGCTACACCTTC. Looking up the rest from reference TRBV29-1 and TRBJ1-2 gives the full variable domain: SAVISQKPSRDICQRGTSLTIQCQVDSQVTMMFWYRQQPGQSLTLIATANQGSEATYESGFVIDKFPISRPNLTFSTLTVSNMSPEDSSIYLCSVDTGTPYGYTFGSGTRLTVV.